This TCR beta chain was captured in a study of beta chain features in type 1 diabetes. The study's findings and limits: Highly expressing activated T cells could be over-counted with a cDNA template. Naive, central memory and regulatory TCRB repertoires appeared more similar among patients than healthy donors. The study found moderately but significantly shorter TCRB CDR3s in all four CD4+ subsets of Type 1 diabetes patients. VDJ junctions in type 1 diabetes patients carried more deletions and fewer insertions.

In this sample, this clone turned up a few times. What it recognizes is unknown. V lost 5 bases to trimming and J lost 0 bases; unmatched junction nucleotides: 7. The germline V gene has CDR1 MDHEN and CDR2 SYDVKM. CDR3 length equals 16 residues. Since all of the isolated RNA was reverse transcribed, expressed TCRB transcripts were what got sequenced. Measured with immunoSEQ multiplex PCR; TCRdb has only the in-frame clones, and not every one. The sample gives 250,000 or so clones, over 11% of which show up once; roughly 0.019% is in the top ten. The sequenced sample consisted of naive CD4+ T cells from blood. The TCR comes from a man aged 25 to 40 with type 1 diabetes. This chain uses TRBV28 with TRBJ1-3, with 7 bases identical to TRBD1. CDR3 coding DNA: TGTGCCAGCAGTGGAGGGACAGAGAACTCTGGAAACACCATATATTTT. Encoded protein: CASSGGTENSGNTIYF.